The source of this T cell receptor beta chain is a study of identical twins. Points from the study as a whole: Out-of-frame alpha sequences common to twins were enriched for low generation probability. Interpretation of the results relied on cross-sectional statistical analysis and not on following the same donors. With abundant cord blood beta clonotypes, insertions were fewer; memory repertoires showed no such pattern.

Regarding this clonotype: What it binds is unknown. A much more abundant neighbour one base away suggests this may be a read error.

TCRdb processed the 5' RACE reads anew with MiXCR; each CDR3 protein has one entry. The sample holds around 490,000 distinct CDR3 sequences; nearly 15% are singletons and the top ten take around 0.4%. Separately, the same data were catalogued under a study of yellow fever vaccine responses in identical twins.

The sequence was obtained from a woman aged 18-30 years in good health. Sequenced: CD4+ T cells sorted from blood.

The CDR3: CASREITGEPFF. The DNA of the CDR3 is TGTGCCAGCAGAGAAATTACCGGGGAGCCGTTTTTT. V and J are TRBV12-3 or TRBV12-4 and TRBJ2-2, with D maybe TRBD2 (5 bases). The CDR3 length is 12 residues.